A selection of T cell receptor beta chains follows, all from one sample in a study of T cells in localized non-small cell lung cancer. Here immunoSEQ multiplex PCR was the method, and the copy in TCRdb shows in-frame clones only, minus some. Of tens of thousands of clones listed, about 90% are singletons. Sample: peripheral blood, taken before any cancer treatment. The receptors stem from a man between 35 and 75 years old with stage I squamous cell lung carcinoma. Each CDR3 is given with its conserved first and last residue. A D gene is named only where the DNA matches it firmly. Not all rows give a size; the values are once, few, many and, for expanded clones, a class.

d_call j_call v_call clone_size cdr3_aa
. TRBJ2-3 TRBV7-2 . CASKVTASTDTQYF
. TRBJ1-2 TRBV18 few CASSPEDNYGYTF
. TRBJ2-7 TRBV30 once CAWSVGTLEQYF
. TRBJ2-6 TRBV5-1 . CASSLDGSPLSGANVLTF
. TRBJ2-7 TRBV4-1 . CASSQDVTYEQYF
TRBD1 TRBJ2-1 TRBV7-3 . CASSLGTGGINEQFF
. TRBJ2-2 TRBV30 . CAWRGQNTGELFF
. TRBJ2-2 TRBV27 . CASSLGAIGELFF
TRBD1 TRBJ2-2 TRBV29-1 . CSVQPGGGELFF
. TRBJ2-5 TRBV18 . CASSPNKGRQEGAETQYF
. TRBJ2-3 TRBV10-1 . CASSEWSSGGADTQYF
. TRBJ2-7 TRBV25-1 . CASSEKRSPYEQYF
. TRBJ1-5 TRBV28 few CASSSYRRGSNQPQHF
. TRBJ2-3 TRBV2 . CASKADRSTDTQYF
. TRBJ2-3 TRBV5-6 . CASSSEGSGQGDTQYF
TRBD2 TRBJ2-5 TRBV7-3 . CASSAGGETQYF
. TRBJ1-5 TRBV6-5 few CATREVQGGQPQHF